This is a list of T cell receptor beta chains from one sample in a study of cytomegalovirus exposure and HLA in healthy donors. Clones were sequenced by immunoSEQ multiplex PCR, and TCRdb holds only the in-frame ones, with some missing. Counted here are 150,000 to 200,000 clones, roughly four fifths occurring once; the ten biggest clones make up approximately 1.5%. The sample taken for sequencing was PBMCs. Every receptor here comes from a man aged 40-50 years in good health and CMV-seronegative. CDR3s include the opening cysteine and the closing phenylalanine or tryptophan. The D gene is left open where the match is weak. Expanded clones are given a class, and other clones once, few, many or no size at all.

clone size: few; J gene: TRBJ1-1; D gene: TRBD1; CDR3 length: 15; V gene: TRBV7-8; CDR3 protein: CASSLDRIMNTEAFF; CDR3 DNA: TGTGCCAGCAGCCTGGACAGGATCATGAACACTGAAGCTTTCTTT
clone size: once; J gene: TRBJ2-5; D gene: -; CDR3 length: 14; V gene: TRBV30; CDR3 protein: CAWSVVGSLETQYF; CDR3 DNA: TGTGCCTGGAGTGTGGTCGGGAGTTTGGAGACCCAGTACTTC
clone size: -; J gene: TRBJ1-1; D gene: -; CDR3 length: 13; V gene: TRBV11-3; CDR3 protein: CASSFGHSTEAFF; CDR3 DNA: TGTGCCAGCAGCTTCGGACATTCGACTGAAGCTTTCTTT
clone size: -; J gene: TRBJ2-1; D gene: -; CDR3 length: 15; V gene: TRBV6-5; CDR3 protein: CASRSPGSSYNEQFF; CDR3 DNA: TGTGCCAGCAGGTCTCCTGGGAGCTCCTACAATGAGCAGTTCTTC
clone size: -; J gene: TRBJ2-1; D gene: -; CDR3 length: 16; V gene: TRBV6-5; CDR3 protein: CASSYKTDTLYGEQFF; CDR3 DNA: TGTGCCAGCAGTTACAAGACAGATACTTTGTACGGTGAGCAGTTCTTC
clone size: -; J gene: TRBJ2-1; D gene: TRBD2; CDR3 length: 14; V gene: TRBV4-1; CDR3 protein: CASSQTSGVNEQFF; CDR3 DNA: TGCGCCAGCAGCCAGACTAGCGGGGTCAATGAGCAGTTCTTC
clone size: -; J gene: TRBJ1-2; D gene: -; CDR3 length: 13; V gene: TRBV9; CDR3 protein: CASSGRSVGGYTF; CDR3 DNA: TGTGCCAGCAGCGGGAGGAGTGTAGGAGGCTACACCTTC
clone size: -; J gene: TRBJ2-1; D gene: TRBD2; CDR3 length: 18; V gene: TRBV7-2; CDR3 protein: CASSLARGTSRNNNEQFF; CDR3 DNA: TGTGCCAGCAGCTTAGCGCGGGGGACTAGCCGGAACAACAATGAGCAGTTCTTC
clone size: -; J gene: TRBJ2-2; D gene: TRBD2; CDR3 length: 13; V gene: TRBV7-3; CDR3 protein: CASKAGPTGELFF; CDR3 DNA: TGTGCCAGCAAAGCGGGACCCACCGGGGAGCTGTTTTTT
clone size: few; J gene: TRBJ1-3; D gene: -; CDR3 length: 14; V gene: TRBV7-9; CDR3 protein: CASSLTGTGNTIYF; CDR3 DNA: TGTGCCAGCAGCTTAACAGGGACTGGAAACACCATATATTTT
clone size: -; J gene: TRBJ2-2; D gene: TRBD2; CDR3 length: 18; V gene: TRBV9; CDR3 protein: CASSARGSSGRSGGELFF; CDR3 DNA: TGTGCCAGCAGCGCCCGGGGAAGTAGCGGGAGGTCCGGCGGGGAGCTGTTTTTT
clone size: -; J gene: TRBJ2-3; D gene: -; CDR3 length: 14; V gene: TRBV7-2; CDR3 protein: CASSSGFGSDTQYF; CDR3 DNA: TGTGCCAGCAGCTCGGGGTTCGGGAGTGATACGCAGTATTTT
clone size: once; J gene: TRBJ2-1; D gene: TRBD2; CDR3 length: 14; V gene: TRBV6-1; CDR3 protein: CASWNPGGPVEQFF; CDR3 DNA: TGTGCCAGCTGGAATCCGGGAGGGCCAGTTGAGCAGTTCTTC
clone size: -; J gene: TRBJ2-3; D gene: TRBD2; CDR3 length: 16; V gene: TRBV27; CDR3 protein: CASTAGLAGGTDTQYF; CDR3 DNA: TGTGCCAGCACCGCGGGACTAGCTGGTGGGACAGATACGCAGTATTTT
clone size: -; J gene: TRBJ2-2; D gene: -; CDR3 length: 14; V gene: TRBV29-1; CDR3 protein: CSVLAGSDTGELFF; CDR3 DNA: TGCAGCGTACTGGCGGGATCTGACACCGGGGAGCTGTTTTTT
clone size: -; J gene: TRBJ2-2; D gene: TRBD2; CDR3 length: 17; V gene: TRBV2; CDR3 protein: CASSEGTSGIGPGELFF; CDR3 DNA: TGTGCCAGCAGTGAAGGGACTAGCGGGATAGGGCCCGGGGAGCTGTTTTTT
clone size: -; J gene: TRBJ2-7; D gene: TRBD1; CDR3 length: 18; V gene: TRBV5-1; CDR3 protein: CASSLAPGQGVNFYEQYF; CDR3 DNA: TGCGCCAGCAGCCTAGCCCCGGGACAGGGGGTGAATTTCTACGAGCAGTACTTC
clone size: -; J gene: TRBJ2-5; D gene: -; CDR3 length: 13; V gene: TRBV10-3; CDR3 protein: CAISGALEETQYF; CDR3 DNA: TGTGCCATCAGTGGAGCGTTAGAAGAGACCCAGTACTTC
clone size: -; J gene: TRBJ2-2; D gene: TRBD2; CDR3 length: 17; V gene: TRBV4-1; CDR3 protein: CASRRTSGIVNTGELFF; CDR3 DNA: TGCGCCAGCAGAAGGACTAGCGGGATTGTGAACACCGGGGAGCTGTTTTTT
clone size: -; J gene: TRBJ2-2; D gene: -; CDR3 length: 16; V gene: TRBV5-8; CDR3 protein: CASSSAPDFLPGELFF; CDR3 DNA: TGTGCCAGCAGCTCGGCCCCGGACTTTCTCCCCGGGGAGCTGTTTTTT
clone size: -; J gene: TRBJ2-2; D gene: TRBD1; CDR3 length: 13; V gene: TRBV5-1; CDR3 protein: CASRGQHTGELFF; CDR3 DNA: TGCGCCAGCAGGGGACAGCACACCGGGGAGCTGTTTTTT
clone size: -; J gene: TRBJ2-3; D gene: -; CDR3 length: 16; V gene: TRBV19; CDR3 protein: CASSARVAEYTDTQYF; CDR3 DNA: TGTGCCAGTAGTGCCCGGGTAGCGGAGTACACAGATACGCAGTATTTT
clone size: -; J gene: TRBJ2-2; D gene: TRBD2; CDR3 length: 15; V gene: TRBV7-8; CDR3 protein: CASSTGLAGAGELFF; CDR3 DNA: TGTGCCAGCAGCACGGGACTAGCGGGAGCCGGGGAGCTGTTTTTT
clone size: -; J gene: TRBJ2-5; D gene: TRBD2; CDR3 length: 16; V gene: TRBV10-3; CDR3 protein: CAISDPTGTKEETQYF; CDR3 DNA: TGTGCCATCAGTGACCCAACCGGGACTAAAGAAGAGACCCAGTACTTC
clone size: -; J gene: TRBJ1-1; D gene: TRBD1; CDR3 length: 15; V gene: TRBV5-1; CDR3 protein: CASSIRTGRNTEAFF; CDR3 DNA: TGCGCCAGCAGCATCCGGACAGGGAGGAACACTGAAGCTTTCTTT
clone size: -; J gene: TRBJ2-2; D gene: -; CDR3 length: 15; V gene: TRBV7-3; CDR3 protein: CASSLGAANTGELFF; CDR3 DNA: TGTGCCAGCAGCTTGGGGGCTGCGAACACCGGGGAGCTGTTTTTT
clone size: few; J gene: TRBJ2-5; D gene: TRBD2; CDR3 length: 15; V gene: TRBV2; CDR3 protein: CASSEAIAGQETQYF; CDR3 DNA: TGTGCCAGCAGTGAAGCGATAGCGGGGCAAGAGACCCAGTACTTC
clone size: -; J gene: TRBJ2-3; D gene: -; CDR3 length: 15; V gene: TRBV7-6; CDR3 protein: CASSTRPSSTDTQYF; CDR3 DNA: TGTGCCAGCAGCACGCGGCCGTCTAGCACAGATACGCAGTATTTT
clone size: -; J gene: TRBJ2-5; D gene: TRBD2; CDR3 length: 17; V gene: TRBV27; CDR3 protein: CASSSGLAGGFQETQYF; CDR3 DNA: TGTGCCAGCAGCTCGGGACTAGCGGGAGGGTTCCAAGAGACCCAGTACTTC
clone size: -; J gene: TRBJ1-2; D gene: -; CDR3 length: 13; V gene: TRBV11-2; CDR3 protein: CASSLGGAYGYTF; CDR3 DNA: TGTGCCAGCAGCTTAGGAGGTGCCTATGGCTACACCTTC
clone size: -; J gene: TRBJ1-1; D gene: TRBD1; CDR3 length: 17; V gene: TRBV28; CDR3 protein: CASSLYPPGQMNTEAFF; CDR3 DNA: TGTGCCAGCAGTTTATATCCCCCGGGACAGATGAACACTGAAGCTTTCTTT
clone size: -; J gene: TRBJ2-7; D gene: TRBD1; CDR3 length: 13; V gene: TRBV9; CDR3 protein: CASSRRTGYEQYF; CDR3 DNA: TGTGCCAGCAGCCGTAGGACAGGCTACGAGCAGTACTTC
clone size: -; J gene: TRBJ2-7; D gene: -; CDR3 length: 12; V gene: TRBV2; CDR3 protein: CASRFQSYEQYF; CDR3 DNA: TGTGCCAGCAGGTTTCAGTCCTACGAGCAGTACTTC
clone size: -; J gene: TRBJ1-2; D gene: -; CDR3 length: 15; V gene: TRBV9; CDR3 protein: CASSVVSNPGYGYTF; CDR3 DNA: TGTGCCAGCAGCGTAGTGTCCAACCCCGGCTATGGCTACACCTTC
clone size: -; J gene: TRBJ2-2; D gene: TRBD1; CDR3 length: 14; V gene: TRBV5-6; CDR3 protein: CASRRTGDTGELFF; CDR3 DNA: TGTGCCAGCAGGAGGACAGGGGACACCGGGGAGCTGTTTTTT
clone size: -; J gene: TRBJ2-7; D gene: -; CDR3 length: 14; V gene: TRBV11-2; CDR3 protein: CASSPTRITAEQYF; CDR3 DNA: TGTGCCAGCAGCCCAACTAGAATAACCGCCGAGCAGTACTTC
clone size: -; J gene: TRBJ1-2; D gene: TRBD1; CDR3 length: 12; V gene: TRBV30; CDR3 protein: CAATGGSFGYTF; CDR3 DNA: TGTGCCGCCACAGGGGGCTCCTTTGGCTACACCTTC
clone size: -; J gene: TRBJ1-5; D gene: TRBD1; CDR3 length: 14; V gene: TRBV5-1; CDR3 protein: CASSLSGGNQPQHF; CDR3 DNA: TGCGCCAGCAGCCTTTCAGGGGGTAATCAGCCCCAGCATTTT
clone size: -; J gene: TRBJ1-2; D gene: TRBD1; CDR3 length: 14; V gene: TRBV4-1; CDR3 protein: CASSHSTGDYGYTF; CDR3 DNA: TGCGCCAGCAGCCACTCAACAGGGGACTATGGCTACACCTTC
clone size: few; J gene: TRBJ1-2; D gene: TRBD1; CDR3 length: 14; V gene: TRBV6-1; CDR3 protein: CASSEDRGYYGYTF; CDR3 DNA: TGTGCCAGCAGTGAGGACAGGGGCTACTATGGCTACACCTTC
clone size: -; J gene: TRBJ2-7; D gene: -; CDR3 length: 14; V gene: TRBV28; CDR3 protein: CASSLTSHSYEQYF; CDR3 DNA: TGTGCCAGCAGCCTTACTAGCCATTCCTACGAGCAGTACTTC
clone size: once; J gene: TRBJ2-3; D gene: -; CDR3 length: 17; V gene: TRBV11-1; CDR3 protein: CASSKREARGTADTQYF; CDR3 DNA: TGTGCCAGCAGCAAGAGGGAGGCGCGTGGTACCGCAGATACGCAGTATTTT
clone size: -; J gene: TRBJ2-1; D gene: -; CDR3 length: 10; V gene: TRBV5-1; CDR3 protein: CASSGGRVVF; CDR3 DNA: TGCGCCAGCAGCGGAGGAAGGGTGGTCTTC
clone size: -; J gene: TRBJ2-3; D gene: TRBD2; CDR3 length: 17; V gene: TRBV7-3; CDR3 protein: CASSLWAGGTPVGTQYF; CDR3 DNA: TGTGCCAGCAGCTTATGGGCGGGAGGGACCCCCGTCGGTACGCAGTATTTT
clone size: -; J gene: TRBJ2-7; D gene: -; CDR3 length: 16; V gene: TRBV11-2; CDR3 protein: CASSLEAGLEGYEQYF; CDR3 DNA: TGTGCCAGCAGCTTAGAGGCGGGGCTCGAGGGGTACGAGCAGTACTTC
clone size: -; J gene: TRBJ2-2; D gene: TRBD1; CDR3 length: 16; V gene: TRBV27; CDR3 protein: CASSLWAGGSPGELFF; CDR3 DNA: TGTGCCAGCAGTTTATGGGCAGGGGGAAGTCCCGGGGAGCTGTTTTTT
clone size: once; J gene: TRBJ1-2; D gene: TRBD1; CDR3 length: 14; V gene: TRBV2; CDR3 protein: CASSPRQGRNGYTF; CDR3 DNA: TGTGCCAGCAGCCCAAGACAGGGGAGAAATGGCTACACCTTC
clone size: -; J gene: TRBJ1-4; D gene: -; CDR3 length: 16; V gene: TRBV5-1; CDR3 protein: CASSPTRGGENEKLFF; CDR3 DNA: TGCGCCAGCAGCCCGACCAGGGGCGGCGAAAATGAAAAACTGTTTTTT
clone size: -; J gene: TRBJ2-5; D gene: TRBD1; CDR3 length: 13; V gene: TRBV5-1; CDR3 protein: CASSLRIDRAQYF; CDR3 DNA: TGCGCCAGCAGCTTAAGGATTGACAGGGCCCAGTACTTC
clone size: -; J gene: TRBJ2-3; D gene: TRBD2; CDR3 length: 17; V gene: TRBV2; CDR3 protein: CASNRGLAGAPTDTQYF; CDR3 DNA: TGTGCCAGTAACCGTGGGCTAGCGGGGGCGCCCACAGATACGCAGTATTTT
clone size: -; J gene: TRBJ1-1; D gene: TRBD1; CDR3 length: 11; V gene: TRBV13; CDR3 protein: CASSQGQGAFF; CDR3 DNA: TGTGCCAGCAGCCAGGGACAGGGAGCTTTCTTT
clone size: -; J gene: TRBJ2-7; D gene: -; CDR3 length: 15; V gene: TRBV4-2; CDR3 protein: CASSQDLAGSYEQYF; CDR3 DNA: TGTGCCAGCAGCCAAGATCTGGCGGGCTCCTACGAGCAGTACTTC
clone size: -; J gene: TRBJ2-6; D gene: -; CDR3 length: 17; V gene: TRBV19; CDR3 protein: CASSIGGGIPGANGLTF; CDR3 DNA: TGTGCCAGTAGTATAGGTGGAGGGATACCTGGGGCCAACGGCCTGACTTTC